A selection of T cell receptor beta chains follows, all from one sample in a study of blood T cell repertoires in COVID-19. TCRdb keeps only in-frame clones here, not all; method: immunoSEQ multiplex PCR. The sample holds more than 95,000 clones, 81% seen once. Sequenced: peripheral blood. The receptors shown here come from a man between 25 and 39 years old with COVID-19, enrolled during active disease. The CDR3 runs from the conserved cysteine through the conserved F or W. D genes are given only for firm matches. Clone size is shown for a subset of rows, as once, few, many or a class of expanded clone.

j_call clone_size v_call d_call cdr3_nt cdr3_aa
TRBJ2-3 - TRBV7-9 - TGTGCCAGCAGCTTATCTGTCGATACGCAGTATTTT CASSLSVDTQYF
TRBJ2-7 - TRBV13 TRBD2 TGTGCCAGCAGCTTAGGCCGGATTCACACTAGCGGGGGCTCCTACGAGCAGTACTTC CASSLGRIHTSGGSYEQYF
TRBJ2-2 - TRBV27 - TGTGCCAGCAGTCCGCGCTCAGGGTTTGGGACCGGGGAGCTGTTTTTT CASSPRSGFGTGELFF
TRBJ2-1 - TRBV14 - TGTGCCAGCAGCCCTTGGACTTCCTCCTACAATGAGCAGTTCTTC CASSPWTSSYNEQFF
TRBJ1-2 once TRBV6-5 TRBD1 TGTGCCAGCAGTTACGGCAGGGGGGACTATGGCTACACCTTC CASSYGRGDYGYTF
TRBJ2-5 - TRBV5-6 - TGTGCCAGCAGCTTGGCAGTGCGGGTATCGCAAGAGACCCAGTACTTC CASSLAVRVSQETQYF
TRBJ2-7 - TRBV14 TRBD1 TGTGCCAGCAGCCCCCAAGGGGCAGGGGGCAGCTACGAGCAGTACTTC CASSPQGAGGSYEQYF
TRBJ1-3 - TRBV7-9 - TGTGCCAGCATCCGAGGGAGCTCTGGAAACACCATATATTTT CASIRGSSGNTIYF
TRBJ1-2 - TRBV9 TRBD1 TGTGCCAGCAGCGTAGCAGGGGGCGGCTACACCTTC CASSVAGGGYTF
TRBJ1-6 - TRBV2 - TGTGCCAGCAGGCATAGACTCTTATTGATGGATTCACCCCTCCACTTT CASRHRLLLMDSPLHF
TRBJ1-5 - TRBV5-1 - TGCGCCAGCAGCCCAGAAGACAGCCTCAATCAGCCCCAGCATTTT CASSPEDSLNQPQHF
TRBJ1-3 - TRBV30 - TGTGCCTGGACTCAGGGTGCCGGAAACACCATATATTTT CAWTQGAGNTIYF